Listed below are T cell receptor beta chains from one sample, sequenced in a study of cytomegalovirus exposure and HLA in healthy donors. Clones were read by immunoSEQ multiplex PCR, and TCRdb kept only the in-frame ones, dropping some. The profile shows 100,000 to 150,000 clones, about 74% of them singletons. The specimen was PBMCs. These receptors came from a woman aged 45 to 65 in good health and CMV-seropositive. Each CDR3 is given with its conserved first and last residue. Each record gives: D gene, J gene, clone size, V gene, CDR3 protein, CDR3 DNA. D genes are given only for firm matches. Expanded clones are given a class, and other clones once, few, many or no size at all.

D: TRBD1
J: TRBJ1-1
size: NA
V: TRBV18
CDR3: CASSPLTGEHTEAFF
DNA: TGTGCCAGCTCACCATTGACAGGGGAGCATACTGAAGCTTTCTTT

D: TRBD1
J: TRBJ1-2
size: NA
V: TRBV6-5
CDR3: CASSLAGGLGYTF
DNA: TGTGCCAGCAGTTTGGCAGGGGGTTTGGGCTACACCTTC

D: TRBD1
J: TRBJ1-2
size: few
V: TRBV7-9
CDR3: CASSPTGLYGYTF
DNA: TGTGCCAGCAGTCCGACAGGGCTCTATGGCTACACCTTC

D: NA
J: TRBJ2-7
size: NA
V: TRBV4-1
CDR3: CASSQELARAPGEQYF
DNA: TGCGCCAGCAGCCAAGAACTAGCAAGGGCTCCGGGGGAGCAGTACTTC

D: NA
J: TRBJ1-3
size: NA
V: TRBV10-3
CDR3: CAISEWEESGNTIYF
DNA: TGTGCCATCAGTGAGTGGGAGGAATCTGGAAACACCATATATTTT

D: NA
J: TRBJ2-2
size: once
V: TRBV30
CDR3: CAWGVRGTTGELFF
DNA: TGTGCCTGGGGCGTTCGGGGGACCACCGGGGAGCTGTTTTTT

D: TRBD1
J: TRBJ2-1
size: NA
V: TRBV7-9
CDR3: CSSSGRQGASYNEQFF
DNA: TGTTCCAGCAGCGGAAGACAGGGCGCTTCCTACAATGAGCAGTTCTTC

D: TRBD1
J: TRBJ1-2
size: few
V: TRBV5-1
CDR3: CASRGTGGPGGYTF
DNA: TGCGCCAGCAGGGGCACAGGGGGCCCAGGCGGCTACACCTTC

D: TRBD2
J: TRBJ2-7
size: NA
V: TRBV5-4
CDR3: CASSLDSGGEYF
DNA: TGTGCCAGCAGCCTAGATAGCGGGGGAGAGTACTTC

D: TRBD2
J: TRBJ2-5
size: NA
V: TRBV7-2
CDR3: CASSPSGLGRATQYF
DNA: TGTGCCAGCAGCCCGTCGGGACTAGGAAGAGCGACCCAGTACTTC

D: TRBD2
J: TRBJ2-1
size: NA
V: TRBV4-3
CDR3: CASSQEGTSGWNEQFF
DNA: TGCGCCAGCAGCCAAGAAGGGACTAGCGGATGGAATGAGCAGTTCTTC

D: NA
J: TRBJ2-7
size: NA
V: TRBV10-1
CDR3: CASSDGRDEQYF
DNA: TGCGCCAGCAGTGACGGGCGGGACGAGCAGTACTTC

D: NA
J: TRBJ2-2
size: NA
V: TRBV4-2
CDR3: CASSPYRGGNTGELFF
DNA: TGTGCCAGCAGCCCCTACAGGGGGGGGAACACCGGGGAGCTGTTTTTT

D: TRBD2
J: TRBJ2-2
size: NA
V: TRBV25-1
CDR3: CASTSGGAHGELFF
DNA: TGTGCCAGTACTAGCGGGGGGGCTCACGGGGAGCTGTTTTTT

D: NA
J: TRBJ1-1
size: NA
V: TRBV7-6
CDR3: CASSLQPTTVEAFF
DNA: TGTGCCAGCAGCTTACAACCTACGACAGTTGAAGCTTTCTTT

D: NA
J: TRBJ1-6
size: NA
V: TRBV5-4
CDR3: CASSFLGSLNSPLHF
DNA: TGTGCCAGCAGCTTCCTGGGGAGTTTGAATTCACCCCTCCACTTT

D: TRBD1
J: TRBJ1-3
size: few
V: TRBV7-9
CDR3: CASSLDVSGGPGNTIYF
DNA: TGTGCCAGCAGCTTAGATGTGTCAGGGGGACCTGGAAACACCATATATTTT

D: NA
J: TRBJ2-1
size: NA
V: TRBV19
CDR3: CASQRIGSYNEQFF
DNA: TGTGCCAGTCAGAGGATTGGGTCCTACAATGAGCAGTTCTTC

D: NA
J: TRBJ1-2
size: NA
V: TRBV6-7
CDR3: CASSTLRGYGYTF
DNA: TGTGCCAGCAGTACACTTCGCGGCTATGGCTACACCTTC

D: TRBD1
J: TRBJ2-7
size: few
V: TRBV19
CDR3: CASSIGTGGYEQYF
DNA: TGTGCCAGTAGTATTGGGACAGGGGGCTACGAGCAGTACTTC

D: TRBD2
J: TRBJ2-1
size: NA
V: TRBV4-2
CDR3: CASSQETSGRYNEQFF
DNA: TGTGCCAGCAGCCAGGAGACTAGCGGACGTTACAATGAGCAGTTCTTC

D: TRBD1
J: TRBJ1-2
size: once
V: TRBV5-1
CDR3: CASSLDGRGHFYGYTF
DNA: TGCGCCAGCAGCTTGGATGGCAGGGGGCACTTCTATGGCTACACCTTC

D: NA
J: TRBJ1-2
size: NA
V: TRBV9
CDR3: CASSVLAGSGYGYTF
DNA: TGTGCCAGCAGCGTATTGGCAGGGTCAGGCTATGGCTACACCTTC

D: TRBD1
J: TRBJ1-2
size: few
V: TRBV19
CDR3: CASSMGQRFNYGYTF
DNA: TGTGCCAGTAGTATGGGACAGCGATTTAACTATGGCTACACCTTC

D: TRBD1
J: TRBJ1-2
size: NA
V: TRBV19
CDR3: CASSPGQGNYGYTF
DNA: TGTGCCAGTAGTCCGGGACAGGGGAACTATGGCTACACCTTC

D: NA
J: TRBJ2-7
size: NA
V: TRBV5-1
CDR3: CASSQGRGLYEQYF
DNA: TGCGCCAGCAGCCAGGGACGGGGACTGTACGAGCAGTACTTC

D: TRBD1
J: TRBJ2-7
size: few
V: TRBV4-1
CDR3: CASSQGQGNYEQYF
DNA: TGCGCCAGCAGCCAAGGACAGGGAAACTACGAGCAGTACTTC

D: TRBD1
J: TRBJ2-5
size: NA
V: TRBV7-6
CDR3: CASSFTDDRAVGQYF
DNA: TGTGCCAGCAGCTTTACCGACGACAGGGCGGTGGGCCAGTACTTC

D: TRBD1
J: TRBJ2-5
size: NA
V: TRBV9
CDR3: CASSPRDREYETQYF
DNA: TGTGCCAGCAGCCCCCGGGACAGGGAGTATGAGACCCAGTACTTC

D: TRBD2
J: TRBJ2-1
size: NA
V: TRBV5-1
CDR3: CARIGTSGGNGNEQFF
DNA: TGCGCCAGGATCGGGACTAGCGGGGGTAATGGCAATGAGCAGTTCTTC

D: NA
J: TRBJ1-5
size: NA
V: TRBV6-6
CDR3: CASSYSHSGPQHF
DNA: TGTGCCAGCAGTTACTCCCACAGCGGGCCCCAGCATTTT

D: TRBD2
J: TRBJ2-2
size: once
V: TRBV7-3
CDR3: CASSSLAGGSSGELFF
DNA: TGTGCCAGCAGCTCACTAGCGGGGGGGTCATCAGGGGAGCTGTTTTTT